This TCR beta chain was sequenced during a study of blood T cell repertoires in COVID-19. Study details: Whether acute or convalescent, the COVID-19 samples came from the United States, Italy and Spain.

As handled by the study authors: Estimation of nucleated cell counts was performed using reference gene primer amplification. Sequenced by immunoSEQ multiplex PCR; TCRdb stores in-frame clones only, minus some. V and J calls and clone size come straight from that table; D and trimming were deduced from the DNA. The top ten hold 2.5% to 3.5% of the sample, which has approximately 97,000 clones, around 87% seen once. The length of the CDR3 is 16 residues. Germline-derived CDR1 and CDR2 are SGHRS and YFSETQ. Between the trimmed V and J ends, which lost 2 bases and 4 bases, there was a span of 18 bases. This clone was counted a single time.

The chain joins TRBV5-1 to TRBJ1-1, with D tentatively TRBD1 (6 bases). Input material: peripheral blood. This TCR derives from a man in his fifties or sixties with active or convalescent COVID-19. The CDR3 nucleotides are TGCGCCAGCAGCTTACCGGGACAAAAGGGAAGCACTGAAGCTTTCTTT. Its translation: CASSLPGQKGSTEAFF.